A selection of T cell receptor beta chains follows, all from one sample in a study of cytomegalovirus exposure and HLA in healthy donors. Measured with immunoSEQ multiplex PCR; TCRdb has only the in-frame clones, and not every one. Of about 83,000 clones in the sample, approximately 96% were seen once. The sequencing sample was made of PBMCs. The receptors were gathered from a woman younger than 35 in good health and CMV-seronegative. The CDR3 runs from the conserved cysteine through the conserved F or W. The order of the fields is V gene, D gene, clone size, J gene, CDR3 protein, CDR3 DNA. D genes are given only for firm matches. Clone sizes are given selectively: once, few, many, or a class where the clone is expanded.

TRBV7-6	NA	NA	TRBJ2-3	CASSPRDNTDTQYF	TGTGCCAGCAGCCCGAGGGACAACACAGATACGCAGTATTTT
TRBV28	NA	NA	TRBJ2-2	CASRTYTGELFF	TGTGCCAGCAGGACTTACACCGGGGAGCTGTTTTTT
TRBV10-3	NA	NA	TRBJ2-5	CAIRGGQFSQETQYF	TGTGCCATCAGGGGGGGGCAGTTTAGTCAAGAGACCCAGTACTTC
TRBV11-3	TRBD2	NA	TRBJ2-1	CASSLSGFTNEQFF	TGTGCCAGCAGCCTTAGCGGGTTTACCAATGAGCAGTTCTTC
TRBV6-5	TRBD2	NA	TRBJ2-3	CASRQAGGADTQYF	TGTGCCAGCAGGCAAGCGGGAGGAGCAGATACGCAGTATTTT
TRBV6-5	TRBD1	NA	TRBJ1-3	CASSRGTAGNTIYF	TGTGCCAGCAGCCGTGGGACAGCTGGAAACACCATATATTTT
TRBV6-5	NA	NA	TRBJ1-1	CASSYSYGYNTEAFF	TGTGCCAGCAGTTACTCGTACGGGTACAACACTGAAGCTTTCTTT
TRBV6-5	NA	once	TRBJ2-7	CASSYGPSGLHYEQYF	TGTGCCAGCAGTTACGGACCCTCGGGACTCCACTACGAGCAGTACTTC
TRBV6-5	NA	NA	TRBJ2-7	CASAKAGESSYEQYF	TGTGCCAGCGCGAAAGCCGGGGAAAGCTCCTACGAGCAGTACTTC
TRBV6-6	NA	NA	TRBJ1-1	CAGVTGTEAFF	TGTGCCGGGGTGACAGGCACCGAAGCTTTCTTT
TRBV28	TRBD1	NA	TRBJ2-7	CASSWTGWDEQYF	TGTGCCAGCAGCTGGACAGGGTGGGACGAGCAGTACTTC
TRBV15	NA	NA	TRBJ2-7	CATSRGGGWSYEQYF	TGTGCCACCAGCAGAGGTGGGGGCTGGTCCTACGAGCAGTACTTC
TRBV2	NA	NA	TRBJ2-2	CAIGTGELFF	TGTGCCATCGGGACCGGGGAGCTGTTTTTT
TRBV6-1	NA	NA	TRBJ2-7	CASRKAPLDEQYF	TGTGCCAGCAGGAAAGCCCCGTTAGACGAGCAGTACTTC
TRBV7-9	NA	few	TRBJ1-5	CASSLGTEANQPQHF	TGTGCCAGCAGCTTAGGGACAGAGGCAAATCAGCCCCAGCATTTT
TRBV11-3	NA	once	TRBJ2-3	CASSLVQADTQYF	TGTGCCAGCAGCTTAGTTCAGGCAGATACGCAGTATTTT
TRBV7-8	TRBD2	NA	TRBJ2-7	CASSYLGGGPYEQYF	TGTGCCAGCAGCTACCTCGGGGGAGGGCCTTACGAGCAGTACTTC
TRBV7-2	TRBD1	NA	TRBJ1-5	CASSLNTGGTQPQHF	TGTGCCAGCAGCTTAAACACAGGGGGCACTCAGCCCCAGCATTTT
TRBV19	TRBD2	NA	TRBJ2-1	CASSPQGGLAGVGTEQFF	TGTGCCAGTAGTCCCCAGGGAGGTCTAGCGGGAGTAGGAACTGAGCAGTTCTTC
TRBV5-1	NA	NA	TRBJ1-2	CASSLAQGLDYGYTF	TGCGCCAGCAGCTTGGCCCAGGGGTTGGACTATGGCTACACCTTC
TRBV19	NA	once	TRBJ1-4	CASSISAVTNEKLFF	TGTGCCAGTAGCATATCAGCGGTAACTAATGAAAAACTGTTTTTT
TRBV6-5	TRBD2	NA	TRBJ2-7	CASSYTRLAGAYEQYF	TGTGCCAGCAGTTACACCCGACTAGCGGGTGCCTACGAGCAGTACTTC
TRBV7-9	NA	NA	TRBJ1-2	CASSLNYGYTF	TGTGCCAGCAGCCTAAACTATGGCTACACCTTC
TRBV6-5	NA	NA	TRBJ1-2	CASSYSIIWTGDGYTF	TGTGCCAGCAGTTACTCTATTATATGGACGGGGGATGGCTACACCTTC
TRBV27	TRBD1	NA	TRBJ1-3	CASSLSRQGRNTIYF	TGTGCCAGCAGTTTATCCCGACAGGGAAGAAACACCATATATTTT
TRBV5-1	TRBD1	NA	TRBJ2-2	CASSTRQGANTGELFF	TGCGCCAGCAGCACAAGACAGGGGGCGAACACCGGGGAGCTGTTTTTT
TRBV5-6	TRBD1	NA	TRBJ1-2	CASSLEGATGYTF	TGTGCCAGCAGCTTGGAGGGGGCTACTGGCTACACCTTC
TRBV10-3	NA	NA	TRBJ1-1	CAISIQGNTEAFF	TGTGCCATCAGTATCCAGGGAAACACTGAAGCTTTCTTT
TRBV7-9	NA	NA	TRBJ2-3	CASSYQKMTALSTDTQYF	TGTGCCAGCAGTTACCAAAAAATGACAGCCCTTAGCACAGATACGCAGTATTTT
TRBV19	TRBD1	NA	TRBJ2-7	CASSIIGTGGNEQYF	TGTGCCAGTAGTATAATAGGGACAGGGGGCAACGAGCAGTACTTC
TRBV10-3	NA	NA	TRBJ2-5	CATLGAPAGETQYF	TGTGCCACCCTGGGAGCACCGGCGGGAGAGACCCAGTACTTC
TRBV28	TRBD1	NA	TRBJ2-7	CASRTGQGIYEQYF	TGTGCCAGCAGAACGGGACAGGGGATCTACGAGCAGTACTTC
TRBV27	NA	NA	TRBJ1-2	CASSLMRGNYGYTF	TGTGCCAGCAGTTTAATGAGGGGGAACTATGGCTACACCTTC
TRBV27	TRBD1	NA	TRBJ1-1	CASSLLGTGPSNTEAFF	TGTGCCAGCAGTTTGCTAGGGACAGGTCCATCTAACACTGAAGCTTTCTTT
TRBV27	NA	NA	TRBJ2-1	CASNQGEGRGGNEQFF	TGTGCCAGCAACCAAGGGGAGGGCAGGGGAGGAAATGAGCAGTTCTTC
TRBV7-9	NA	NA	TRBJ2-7	CASSIIGPYYEQYF	TGTGCCAGCTCAATCATTGGGCCTTACTACGAGCAGTACTTC
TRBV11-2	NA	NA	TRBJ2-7	CASNPYSGTYEQYF	TGTGCCAGCAACCCCTACTCAGGGACCTACGAGCAGTACTTC
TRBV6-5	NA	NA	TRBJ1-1	CASRRGMNTEAFF	TGTGCCAGCAGAAGGGGGATGAACACTGAAGCTTTCTTT
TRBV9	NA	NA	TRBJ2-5	CASSVGDRAEGQETQYF	TGTGCCAGCAGCGTAGGTGATCGAGCGGAGGGCCAAGAGACCCAGTACTTC
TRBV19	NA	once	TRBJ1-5	CASSTRGEWGNQPQHF	TGTGCCAGTAGTACTCGGGGGGAATGGGGCAATCAGCCCCAGCATTTT
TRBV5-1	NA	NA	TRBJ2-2	CASSLGQISNTGELFF	TGCGCCAGCAGCTTGGGACAAATCTCTAACACCGGGGAGCTGTTTTTT
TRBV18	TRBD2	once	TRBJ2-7	CASSPGLAGSYEQYF	TGTGCCAGCTCACCAGGACTAGCGGGATCCTACGAGCAGTACTTC
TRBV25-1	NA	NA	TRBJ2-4	CASSVGAGAKNIQYF	TGTGCCAGCTCCGTCGGAGCGGGAGCCAAAAACATTCAGTACTTC
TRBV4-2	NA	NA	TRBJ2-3	CASSPQVAAASTDTQYF	TGTGCCAGCAGCCCCCAAGTAGCAGCAGCGAGCACAGATACGCAGTATTTT
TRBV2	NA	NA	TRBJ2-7	CASKIRGHEQYF	TGTGCCAGCAAAATCAGGGGTCACGAGCAGTACTTC
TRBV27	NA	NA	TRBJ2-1	CASSWGESGDEQFF	TGTGCCAGCAGTTGGGGAGAGAGTGGCGATGAGCAGTTCTTC
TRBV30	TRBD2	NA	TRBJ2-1	CAWTGLAGAVEQFF	TGTGCCTGGACCGGACTAGCGGGAGCGGTTGAGCAGTTCTTC
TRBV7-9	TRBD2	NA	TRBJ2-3	CASRTGLGDTQYF	TGTGCCAGCAGAACGGGACTAGGCGATACGCAGTATTTT
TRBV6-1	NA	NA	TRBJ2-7	CASSDRADSSYEQYF	TGTGCCAGCAGTGACCGAGCGGACAGCTCCTACGAGCAGTACTTC
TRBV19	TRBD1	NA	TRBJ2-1	CASTRDRGFYNEQFF	TGTGCCAGTACTAGGGACAGGGGATTTTACAATGAGCAGTTCTTC
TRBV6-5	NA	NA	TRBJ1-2	CASSIQGSSGYTF	TGTGCCAGCAGCATACAGGGTTCTAGTGGCTACACCTTC
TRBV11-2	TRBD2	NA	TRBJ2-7	CASSSGLAGEQYF	TGTGCCAGCAGCTCGGGACTAGCGGGTGAGCAGTACTTC
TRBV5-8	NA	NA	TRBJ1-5	CASSPDQPQHF	TGTGCCAGCAGCCCTGATCAGCCCCAGCATTTT
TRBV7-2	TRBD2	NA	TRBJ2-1	CASFGGTSGIYNEQFF	TGTGCCAGCTTTGGCGGGACTAGCGGGATTTACAATGAGCAGTTCTTC
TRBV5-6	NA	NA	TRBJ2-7	CASSLPYTGVEQYF	TGTGCCAGCAGCTTGCCCTATACCGGGGTCGAGCAGTACTTC